The source of this TCR beta chain is a study of control samples from healthy donors and cancer patients. Here immunoSEQ multiplex PCR was the method, and the copy in TCRdb shows in-frame clones only, minus some. The sample has 150,000 to 200,000 clones; around 92% are singletons. The source of this sequence is a woman under 40 in good health. The material sequenced was blood.

CDR3 residues: CATSDSRETNYGYTF. The CDR3 region has the DNA TGTGCCACCAGTGATTCCAGGGAGACTAACTATGGCTACACCTTC. The rearrangement joins TRBV24-1 to TRBJ1-2; possibly TRBD1 for D (5 bases). Germline V lookup: CDR1 KGHDR, CDR2 SFDVKD. Trimming shortened V by 2 bases and J by 0 bases, and 9 bases separated the two germline ends. This CDR3 has 15 amino acids.